Following are 3 T cell receptor beta chains from one sample sequenced in a study of radiation and T cells in renal cell carcinoma. This sample's time point: blood 4 weeks post-SBRT, at nephrectomy. Regarding treatment: 15 Gy SBRT to primary tumor, nephrectomy 4 weeks later. TCRdb's table, derived via immunoSEQ multiplex PCR, lists solely in-frame clones and lacks some. The data contain about 170,000 clones, less than 90% of them singletons. This material consisted of blood, taken from a patient whose treatment included radiotherapy and nephrectomy. Receptors were obtained from a woman in her 50s with renal cell carcinoma.

CDR3 bases: TGCAGCGTTGATTGGCGGGGGGGCGATGAGCAGTTCTTC. Residues: CSVDWRGGDEQFF. The chain couples TRBV29-1 to TRBJ2-1; 9 nucleotides align to TRBD2. This CDR3 region has 13 residues. With 3 bases clipped from V and 8 bases from J, the junction kept 5 bases outside the gene matches. Per the germline V gene, CDR1 is SQVTM and CDR2 is ANQGSEA.

V and J are TRBV10-3 and TRBJ2-1, with 10 bases aligning to TRBD1. The V segment lost 5 bases and the J segment 8 bases; nucleotides outside the gene matches: 6. The CDR3 sequence is 14 residues long. Germline V gene lookup returns CDR1 ENHRY and CDR2 SYGVKD. In nucleotides, the CDR3 is TGTGCCATCAGTTCCGGGACAGGGGTAGATGAGCAGTTCTTC. Translated, it gives CAISSGTGVDEQFF.

The rearrangement uses TRBV10-1 and TRBJ2-3; D is undetermined. Germline CDR1 is WNHNN and CDR2 is SYGVQD (reference sequence). The V and J ends lost 5 bases and 0 bases respectively, with 12 bases between them. The CDR3 sequence is 15 residues long. The CDR3 DNA follows: TGCGCCAGCAGTTATGGGTCTGCTAGCACAGATACGCAGTATTTT. Encoded protein: CASSYGSASTDTQYF.